This TCR beta chain originates from a study of CD8 T cells in ankylosing spondylitis listed by TCRdb under 2017. For the study in its entirety: To find TCR variants linked to disease, the study profiled T cell receptor beta repertoires in ankylosing spondylitis patients and healthy donors. Peripheral blood was sampled, and synovial fluid was additionally collected from ankylosing spondylitis patients. The whole study cohort included 90 to 120 healthy donors and 25 ankylosing spondylitis patients.

Broad study findings and their caveats: The disease-linked clones showed a CD8+ phenotype and occurred at relatively low frequencies in peripheral blood. The disease-linked clones were reported as significantly enriched in matched synovial fluid samples from ankylosing spondylitis patients. Blood from ankylosing spondylitis patients appeared to be characterized by a TCR beta motif made up of under ten highly homologous amino acid variants. Some TCR beta motif variants had previously been reported in synovial fluid and blood of reactive arthritis patients, which suggested common disease-initiation mechanisms.

A note on this clonotype: Its binding antigen is unknown. No much larger clone exists at a distance of one base, and base qualities are not known.

Per the germline V gene, MGHRA is the CDR1 and YSYEKL is the CDR2. Here V drops 1 base and J drops 5 bases, and the junction holds 13 bases not matched to any gene. The CDR3 runs 18 residues from the cysteine to the phenylalanine. The only DNA kept is the CDR3, 54 bases in frame from the first base. This sample was sequenced with an Illumina HiSeq 2500. TCR beta libraries were prepared by quantitative 5'-RACE with molecular barcodes. Under the source paper's analysis protocol: To identify disease-linked TCR variants, a new computational method was used, one built on a probabilistic model of VDJ rearrangement. TCRdb itself trimmed the public reads at Q25 with fastp, ran MiXCR and retained productive beta chains. Duplicate CDR3 protein sequences are folded into a single record with the most common DNA and genes. TCRdb, not the original authors, processed these V and J calls. The sample data list fewer than 250,000 distinct CDR3 sequences, and 15% to 20% of these were observed just once. The top ten clonotypes cover about 44% of the sample.

This sequence was found in a male donor with ankylosing spondylitis. Sequencing was carried out using blood, either unsorted or a sorted T cell fraction (not recorded which). The chain is made from TRBV4-1 and TRBJ2-1; a stretch of 8 junction bases matches TRBD2. The CDR3 loop reads CASSQVFFGTRGDNEQFF. The DNA sequence is given as TGCGCCAGCAGCCAAGTGTTTTTTGGGACTAGGGGAGACAATGAGCAGTTCTTC.